This TCR beta chain emerged from a study of cytomegalovirus exposure and HLA in healthy donors. Study observations and caveats: The investigators catalogued 160 or so TCR beta chains as cytomegalovirus-associated.

This clone was found once. Antigen specificity is unknown. The PCR used 60 Vbeta and 13 Jbeta primers. Profiling relied on immunoSEQ multiplex PCR, and the TCRdb table lists in-frame clones only, not all of them. This table has 35,000 to 40,000 clones, just under 75% appearing once. The origin of this receptor is a man younger than 45 in good health and CMV-seronegative. Sequencing was carried out using PBMCs.

CDR3 nucleotide sequence: TGCGCCAGCAGCTCACAGGGGTTGGGGGGCTACACCTTC. This translates into CASSSQGLGGYTF. The V and J genes are TRBV5-1 and TRBJ1-2; 7 nucleotides line up with TRBD1. The ends lost 3 bases at V and 8 bases at J; junction bases unmatched: 7. CDR1 SGHRS and CDR2 YFSETQ come from the germline V gene. The CDR3 is 13 amino acids.